This TCR beta chain was sequenced in a study of technical replicates of blood from a handful of donors. The germline V gene encodes CDR1 MNHEY and CDR2 SMNVEV (reference sequence). V was pared by 2 bases and J by 11 bases, with 15 bases between. This CDR3 comprises 14 residues. Libraries were prepared by immunoSEQ multiplex PCR; TCRdb keeps only in-frame clonotypes and omits some of them. The sample consists of some 71,000 clones, approximately 96% of them appearing once. The sequence was obtained from a human donor in good health. The rearrangement joins TRBV27 to TRBJ1-4; no clear D gene. Source material: T cells isolated from PBMCs. The CDR3 DNA reads TGTGCCAGCAGTTTAAGTTTCGGGTACGAGAAACTGTTTTTT. Protein sequence: CASSLSFGYEKLFF.